These T cell receptor beta chains were read from a single sample in a study of patients and donors after allogeneic stem cell transplantation. TCRdb reanalysed the RT-PCR reads using MiXCR and keeps one entry per CDR3 protein. This sample has 410,000 or so distinct CDR3 sequences, with around 16% found just once. The specimen was blood, either unsorted or a sorted T cell fraction (not recorded which). These TCRs come from a human donor who was either an allogeneic HSCT recipient or a stem cell or donor lymphocyte infusion donor (not recorded which). It is not recorded whose cells these are; they may come from a transplant donor. Both conserved end residues are part of each CDR3. Each record gives: D gene, V gene, J gene, clone size, CDR3 length, CDR3 protein, CDR3 DNA. The D gene is left open where the match is weak. The listing skips clone size in some rows; elsewhere it reads once, few, many or a size class.

D: NA; V: TRBV7-9; J: TRBJ2-2; size: NA; length: 15; CDR3: CASSFLGGNTGELFF; DNA: TGTGCCAGCAGCTTTCTTGGAGGGAACACCGGGGAGCTGTTTTTT
D: NA; V: TRBV5-1; J: TRBJ1-2; size: few; length: 14; CDR3: CASSSWPLNYGYTF; DNA: TGCGCCAGCAGCAGCTGGCCCCTTAACTATGGCTACACCTTC
D: NA; V: TRBV12-3/TRBV12-4; J: TRBJ1-1; size: NA; length: 13; CDR3: CASEGVLGAEAFF; DNA: TGTGCCAGCGAAGGGGTATTGGGCGCTGAAGCTTTCTTT
D: TRBD1; V: TRBV7-9; J: TRBJ2-5; size: NA; length: 15; CDR3: CASSSSGTAQETQYF; DNA: TGTGCCAGCAGCTCCTCCGGGACAGCCCAAGAGACCCAGTACTTC
D: NA; V: TRBV2; J: TRBJ1-2; size: few; length: 15; CDR3: CASSGGSPSGYGYTF; DNA: TGTGCCAGCAGTGGGGGATCTCCCTCGGGGTATGGCTACACCTTC
D: TRBD2; V: TRBV10-3; J: TRBJ2-1; size: few; length: 18; CDR3: CAIKSVGQLAGPFNEQFF; DNA: TGTGCCATCAAATCTGTGGGACAACTAGCGGGCCCTTTTAATGAGCAGTTCTTC
D: TRBD1; V: TRBV12-3/TRBV12-4; J: TRBJ2-7; size: many; length: 11; CDR3: CASSSTGKQYF; DNA: TGTGCCAGCAGTTCGACAGGGAAGCAGTACTTC
D: TRBD2; V: TRBV6-1; J: TRBJ2-2; size: NA; length: 15; CDR3: CASNALGTSTGELFF; DNA: TGTGCCAGCAACGCTCTGGGGACTAGCACCGGGGAGCTGTTTTTT
D: TRBD2; V: TRBV7-2; J: TRBJ2-3; size: few; length: 14; CDR3: CASSPRAGADTQYF; DNA: TGTGCCAGCAGCCCCAGGGCGGGGGCAGATACGCAGTATTTT
D: NA; V: TRBV29-1; J: TRBJ2-7; size: NA; length: 14; CDR3: CSVRSSGDSYEQYF; DNA: TGCAGCGTCAGAAGTTCAGGCGACTCCTACGAGCAGTACTTC
D: NA; V: TRBV20-1; J: TRBJ1-1; size: NA; length: 12; CDR3: CSAPQKGTEAFF; DNA: TGCAGTGCCCCCCAGAAGGGCACTGAAGCTTTCTTT
D: NA; V: TRBV2; J: TRBJ1-6; size: NA; length: 15; CDR3: CASSKTQTYNSPLHF; DNA: TGTGCCAGCAGTAAGACCCAGACCTATAATTCACCCCTCCACTTT
D: TRBD2; V: TRBV20-1; J: TRBJ2-7; size: few; length: 14; CDR3: CSVLDERETYEQYF; DNA: TGCAGTGTTCTAGATGAGCGGGAGACCTACGAGCAGTACTTC